This TCR beta chain was captured by sequencing in a study of T cells after yellow fever vaccination. Study-wide results and limits: Clones that expanded after primary vaccination mostly reappeared after the booster (96% CD4, 88% CD8).

This clonotype was observed at least ten times. No antigen is known for it. MiXCR was run by TCRdb on the 5' RACE reads, yielding one entry per CDR3 protein. This table holds 230,000 or so distinct CDR3 sequences, around 6.7% found once. This clonotype originated in a man aged 25-45 years who received the YFV17D yellow fever vaccine. The sample here was CD4+ T cells sorted from PBMCs, taken on the day of the yellow fever booster vaccination.

The CDR3 region is CASSRTSGTFGETQYF. The CDR3 DNA follows: TGTGCCAGCAGCAGGACTAGCGGGACGTTCGGGGAGACCCAGTACTTC. The V and J genes are TRBV6-1 and TRBJ2-5, with TRBD2 matching over 12 bases. The CDR3 totals 16 residues. Germline CDR1 reads MNHNS; CDR2 reads SASEGT. Trimming at V came to 6 bases and at J to 5 bases, leaving 10 bases not matched to a gene.